This is a list of T cell receptor beta chains from one sample in a study of control samples from healthy donors and cancer patients. TCRdb's copy holds only in-frame clones and misses some; the assay was immunoSEQ multiplex PCR. Among approximately 150,000 clones, about 93% were seen once, and the ten largest hold 0.55% to 0.7%. The sample taken for sequencing was blood. The receptors were gathered from a woman under 40 in good health. Each CDR3 is given with its conserved first and last residue. A D gene is named only where the DNA matches it firmly. Rows give clone size only sometimes, using once, few, many, or a class for an expanded clone.

-	14	TRBV4-1	once	TRBJ1-5	TGCGCCAGCCGACATGGGTGGGGGAGCCAGCCCCAGCATTTT	CASRHGWGSQPQHF
-	14	TRBV3-1/TRBV3-2	-	TRBJ1-2	TGTGCCAGCAGCTCAGGGACACTTAACTATGGCTACACCTTC	CASSSGTLNYGYTF
-	13	TRBV28	-	TRBJ1-4	TGTGCCAGCACTGGTGCAACTAATGAAAAACTGTTTTTT	CASTGATNEKLFF
-	13	TRBV6-5	once	TRBJ2-6	TGTGCCAGCCGCGACCCATTGGCCAACGTCCTGACTTTC	CASRDPLANVLTF
TRBD1	14	TRBV19	-	TRBJ1-6	TGTGCCAGTCGCCCCGACAGGGTGAATTCACCCCTCCACTTT	CASRPDRVNSPLHF
TRBD1	12	TRBV2	-	TRBJ1-2	TGTGCCAGCAGGGACAGGGGTGTTGGCTACACCTTC	CASRDRGVGYTF
-	13	TRBV10-3	-	TRBJ1-1	TGTGCCATCAGTGCCGAGGAGGGTGGTGAAGCTTTCTTT	CAISAEEGGEAFF
TRBD2	18	TRBV10-2	-	TRBJ2-7	TGCGCCAGCAGCTGGCCCGGGACTAGCGCTCTGATCGGCAACGAGCAGTACTTC	CASSWPGTSALIGNEQYF
-	14	TRBV7-9	-	TRBJ2-7	TGTGCCAGCAGCTTGGGCGCTTTACAAGACGAGCAGTACTTC	CASSLGALQDEQYF
-	16	TRBV28	-	TRBJ1-3	TGTGCCAGCAGTCCGCCCTGGTTCCGGACTGGAAACACCATATATTTT	CASSPPWFRTGNTIYF
-	15	TRBV9	-	TRBJ2-7	TGTGCCAGCAGCGTAGGGGAGGTAAGAACCTACGAGCAGTACTTC	CASSVGEVRTYEQYF
-	12	TRBV6-1	-	TRBJ2-7	TGTGCCAGCAGTGAAGTTGCCTACGAGCAGTACTTC	CASSEVAYEQYF
-	14	TRBV19	-	TRBJ1-1	TGTGCCAGTACCGATTTCGGGGGTTTATCTGAAGCTTTCTTT	CASTDFGGLSEAFF
TRBD1	16	TRBV28	-	TRBJ1-2	TGTGCCAGCAGTCCCCCCCACGGACAGGGGGGCTATGGCTACACCTTC	CASSPPHGQGGYGYTF
TRBD1	14	TRBV10-3	-	TRBJ1-6	TGTGCCATCAGTAGGGACAGGGGGAATTCACCCCTCCACTTT	CAISRDRGNSPLHF
-	16	TRBV25-1	-	TRBJ2-3	TGTGCCAGCAGTGAATCCGGGGAAACTAGCACAGATACGCAGTATTTT	CASSESGETSTDTQYF
-	13	TRBV10-1	-	TRBJ1-5	TGCGCCAGCTCGGTGGGTTCAGGGCAGCCCCAGCATTTT	CASSVGSGQPQHF
TRBD1	14	TRBV28	once	TRBJ1-1	TGTGCCAGCAGTAGACAGGGGGCGGCCACTGAAGCTTTCTTT	CASSRQGAATEAFF
-	13	TRBV28	-	TRBJ1-1	TGTGCCAGCAGTTTGGGGCGGATCACTGAAGCTTTCTTT	CASSLGRITEAFF
TRBD2	14	TRBV2	-	TRBJ2-1	TGTGCCAGCCGTAGACTAGCGGGCTACAATGAGCAGTTCTTC	CASRRLAGYNEQFF
TRBD2	17	TRBV15	-	TRBJ2-5	TGTGCCACCAGCAGAGGGGGCGGGAGGGCCTTTCAAGAGACCCAGTACTTC	CATSRGGGRAFQETQYF
TRBD1	17	TRBV11-3	-	TRBJ2-3	TGTGCCAGCAGCTCTCTCTACACAGGGGGGTCCACAGATACGCAGTATTTT	CASSSLYTGGSTDTQYF
TRBD1	15	TRBV6-5	once	TRBJ1-2	TGTGCCAGCAGTTACAGGGACAGGGGGTGGTATGGCTACACCTTC	CASSYRDRGWYGYTF
-	13	TRBV7-9	-	TRBJ2-7	TGTGCCAGCAGCCCCGGTATGGGGAACGAGCAGTACTTC	CASSPGMGNEQYF
TRBD2	15	TRBV5-6	-	TRBJ2-5	TGTGCCAGCAGGAAGCTGGCGGGAGGTATGGGGACCCAGTACTTC	CASRKLAGGMGTQYF
-	14	TRBV19	-	TRBJ1-5	TGTGCCAGTAGTGCGGCAGGGGGCAATCAGCCCCAGCATTTT	CASSAAGGNQPQHF
TRBD1	15	TRBV11-1	-	TRBJ2-1	TGTGCCAGCAGCCGAGTTGGGACAGGGGTCAATGAGCAGTTCTTC	CASSRVGTGVNEQFF
TRBD1	13	TRBV28	-	TRBJ2-7	TGTGCCAGCAGCCCCCAGGGGGCGCATGAGCAGTACTTC	CASSPQGAHEQYF
-	12	TRBV28	-	TRBJ2-7	TGTGCCAGCAGCCCTCCCTATTACGAGCAGTACTTC	CASSPPYYEQYF
TRBD1	16	TRBV13	-	TRBJ1-1	TGTGCCAGCAGCTTCGGACAGGGGCAACTGAACACTGAAGCTTTCTTT	CASSFGQGQLNTEAFF
-	16	TRBV28	-	TRBJ1-5	TGTGCCAGCACCCAACCTGGTTCGGGGTTCAATCAGCCCCAGCATTTT	CASTQPGSGFNQPQHF
-	16	TRBV25-1	-	TRBJ2-1	TGTGCCAGCAGTGAATCGCTTGGCCGGGGCGGCAATGAGCAGTTCTTC	CASSESLGRGGNEQFF
TRBD1	13	TRBV7-2	once	TRBJ2-7	TGTGCCAGCAGCTTATTCAAGGGGGCCGAGCAGTACTTC	CASSLFKGAEQYF
-	13	TRBV4-2	once	TRBJ2-1	TGTGCCAGCAGCCAAGATTTCAACAATGAGCAGTTCTTC	CASSQDFNNEQFF
TRBD1	12	TRBV5-6	-	TRBJ2-3	TGTGCCAGCAGCACGGGACAGCCATTGGTGGATTTT	CASSTGQPLVDF
-	16	TRBV2	-	TRBJ1-1	TGTGCCAGCAGTGACCCCTCCAGGGTTATCGGCACTGAAGCTTTCTTT	CASSDPSRVIGTEAFF
-	13	TRBV27	once	TRBJ1-1	TGTGCCAGCAGTTCCGGGGGGAACACTGAAGCTTTCTTT	CASSSGGNTEAFF
-	16	TRBV6-1	-	TRBJ2-5	TGTGCCAGCAGTGAAGCGGTTTGGCCTCTGTGGGAGACCCAGTACTTC	CASSEAVWPLWETQYF
TRBD2	15	TRBV7-8	few	TRBJ2-2	TGTGCCAGCAGCCCTAGCGGGAGTGACACCGGGGAGCTGTTTTTT	CASSPSGSDTGELFF
-	13	TRBV12-3/TRBV12-4	once	TRBJ1-1	TGTGCCAGCACCAGACAAATGAACACTGAAGCTTTCTTT	CASTRQMNTEAFF
-	13	TRBV7-2	-	TRBJ1-2	TGTGCCAGCAGCTTAGATTTAGGCTATGGCTACACCTTC	CASSLDLGYGYTF
-	13	TRBV6-5	-	TRBJ2-1	TGTGCCAGCAGTTCCCCATCCGGGGATGAGCAGTTCTTC	CASSSPSGDEQFF